The present entry profiles one T cell receptor (beta chain) with its context. Its antigen remains unknown. This sample is part of a study of blood T cells in healthy people across ages. Study-wide results and limits: Significant beta diversity loss was already apparent by age about 42, declining roughly linearly. Higher diversity and more naive CD4+ cells were features of long-lived donors, compared to aged donors.

PCR was performed a second time for roughly 7 to 11 cycles using a sample-barcoded 5' primer and a J-beta primer mix. From the 5' RACE reads, TCRdb called clonotypes with MiXCR, one entry per CDR3 protein. Of 800,000 to 1,000,000 distinct CDR3 sequences in the sample, approximately 49% were seen once. The origin of this receptor is a man younger than 45 in good health. The sequencing input was blood.

The chain's CDR3 is CASSLFPISTNTGELFF. The CDR3 DNA reads as TGTGCCAGCAGCTTATTCCCCATTAGCACAAACACCGGGGAGCTGTTTTTT. This chain joins TRBV7-2 and TRBJ2-2; D remains unclear. Trimming cost V 2 bases and J 2 bases, with 15 bases left between them. The germline V gene has CDR1 SGHTA and CDR2 FQGNSA. This CDR3 spans 17 amino acids.